This TCR beta chain was sequenced in a study of CD4+ T cells in melanoma. Points on this clone: What it binds is unknown.

Assay: immunoSEQ multiplex PCR; the TCRdb copy retains only in-frame clones and omits some. The sample consists of more than 110,000 clones, 92% of them appearing once. The germline V gene encodes CDR1 SGDLS and CDR2 YYNGEE. The V and J ends lost 0 bases and 3 bases respectively, with 13 bases between them. This CDR3 spans 16 amino acids. Points from the study as a whole: Diverse differentiation states were reported for melanoma neoantigen-specific CD4+ T cells. CD8+ T cell, macrophage and B cell function reportedly correlated with neoantigen-specific CD4+ T cells.

The J gene is TRBJ1-3, the V gene TRBV9, with a weak D call TRBD1 (5 bases). The clonotype originates from a human donor with melanoma. The DNA of the CDR3 is TGTGCCAGCAGCGTAGGCCCCGCCGACAGTGGAAACACCATATATTTT. This gives the protein CASSVGPADSGNTIYF.